The 16 T cell receptor beta chains listed next were all sequenced from one sample in a study of blood T cell repertoires in COVID-19. Sequenced by immunoSEQ multiplex PCR; TCRdb stores in-frame clones only, minus some. The table records roughly 110,000 clones, 85% of them present only once. Sample: peripheral blood. These receptors originate from a human donor in a cohort sampled during active COVID-19.

The genes are TRBV20-1 and TRBJ1-3; no definite D call. This CDR3 contains 16 residues. CDR1 is DFQATT, CDR2 SNEGSKA, per germline (reference sequence). V gave up 3 bases and J gave up 2 bases, with 17 bases separating them. CDR3 region: CSASSAGAPAGNTIYF. CDR3 in DNA: TGCAGTGCTAGTTCCGCGGGCGCCCCGGCTGGAAACACCATATATTTT.

V gene TRBV6-1 combines with J gene TRBJ1-4, with 8 bases matching TRBD1. The CDR3 length is 15 residues. Germline assignment: CDR1 MNHNS and CDR2 SASEGT. The J segment lost 8 bases and the V segment lost 2 bases, leaving 7 bases of the junction unmatched. CDR3 sequence (DNA): TGTGCCAGCAGTGAAAAGGGCAGGGGGCGAGAAAAACTGTTTTTT. Protein sequence: CASSEKGRGREKLFF.

This chain uses TRBV9 with TRBJ2-1, with 8 bases lining up with TRBD2. Per the germline V gene, CDR1 is SGDLS and CDR2 is YYNGEE. The V and J ends lost 4 bases and 2 bases, in that order; junction bases with no gene match: 2. The CDR3 has 14 residues. The CDR3 spells CASSTGGAYNEQFF. CDR3 in DNA: TGTGCCAGCAGCACCGGGGGGGCCTACAATGAGCAGTTCTTC.

CDR3 protein: CASSLGGRGREGYNEQFF. DNA for the CDR3: TGTGCCAGCAGCTTAGGGGGAAGGGGGCGAGAGGGTTACAATGAGCAGTTCTTC. The chain couples TRBV11-2 to TRBJ2-1, with 7 bases that match TRBD1. The CDR3 covers 18 residues. With V trimmed by 1 base and J by 4 bases, 13 bases remained unmatched. Germline CDR1 and CDR2: SGHAT and FQNNGV.

The chain links TRBV13 to TRBJ1-2, with D possibly TRBD1 on 6 matching bases. There are 13 residues in the CDR3. Germline V CDR1 and CDR2: PRHDT, FYEKMQ (reference sequence). V gave up 5 bases and J gave up 6 bases, with 13 bases separating them. The CDR3 sequence is CASSTRTANGYTF. The CDR3 DNA sequence: TGTGCCAGCAGCACCCGGACAGCCAATGGCTACACCTTC.

The chain has TRBV20-1 and TRBJ2-1; D is uncertain. Germline V gives CDR1 DFQATT, CDR2 SNEGSKA (reference sequence). There are 11 residues in the CDR3. The germline V and J ends were trimmed by 3 bases and 12 bases, with 12 bases remaining between them. In nucleotides, the CDR3 is TGCAGTGCTAGCCCCACCGCAGGGCAGTTCTTC. This translates into CSASPTAGQFF.

The chain recombines TRBV6-5 with TRBJ2-1; possible D gene TRBD1, 5 bases. CDR3 size: 13 residues. V was cut by 6 bases and J by 5 bases, with 11 bases left in between. The V gene's germline CDR1 is MNHEY and CDR2 SVGAGI. CDR3 protein: CASRTALNNEQFF. In DNA form, the CDR3 reads TGTGCCAGCAGGACAGCTCTGAACAATGAGCAGTTCTTC.

This chain uses TRBV11-2 with TRBJ2-5, with 10 positions matching TRBD2. The CDR3 totals 16 residues. The V segment lost 1 base and the J segment 5 bases; nucleotides outside the gene matches: 7. In germline, CDR1 is SGHAT, CDR2 FQNNGV. The chain's CDR3 is CASSLGTAGGRETQYF. CDR3 coding DNA: TGTGCCAGCAGCTTAGGCACAGCGGGGGGGAGGGAGACCCAGTACTTC.

As regards this clone: The junction shows a germline mismatch at one end, possibly a read error. The rearrangement joins TRBV11-2 to TRBJ1-2; TRBD1 matches 7 bases. Germline lookup yields CDR1 SGHAT and CDR2 FQNNGV. CDR3 length equals 13 residues. The CDR3: CASSLASLRDRVF. CDR3 sequence (DNA): TGTGCCAGCAGCTTAGCGTCGCTCCGGGACAGAGTCTTC.

The J gene is TRBJ1-1, the V gene TRBV7-3; maybe TRBD1 (6 bases). V was cut by 1 base and J by 6 bases, with 12 bases left in between. The CDR3 extends over 14 amino acids. Looked up from germline, CDR1 is SGHTA and CDR2 is FQGTGA. The CDR3 here is CASSLRQASAEAFF. In DNA, the CDR3 is TGTGCCAGCAGCTTAAGACAGGCAAGCGCTGAAGCTTTCTTT.

J is TRBJ2-3 and V is TRBV25-1; TRBD2 aligns across 8 bases. The CDR3 covers 17 residues. Germline-derived CDR1 and CDR2 are MGHDK and SYGVNS. With V trimmed by 1 base and J by 3 bases, 9 bases remained unmatched. The CDR3 DNA sequence: TGTGCCAGCAGTGAATTAAGGGTGAGCGGGGGTACAGATACGCAGTATTTT. Encoded protein: CASSELRVSGGTDTQYF.

The chain is built from TRBV6-5 and TRBJ1-5; 7 bases match TRBD1. The CDR3 is 15 residues long. The V and J ends lost 5 bases and 0 bases, in that order; junction bases with no gene match: 4. The germline CDR1 and CDR2 sequences are MNHEY and SVGAGI. CDR3 sequence (DNA): TGTGCCAGCAGTACCGACAGGGATAGCAATCAGCCCCAGCATTTT. This codes for CASSTDRDSNQPQHF.

This CDR3 is CASSLTGTAQETQYF. The CDR3 bases are TGTGCCAGCAGCCTCACCGGGACAGCCCAAGAGACCCAGTACTTC. The chain links TRBV7-9 to TRBJ2-5; TRBD1 matches 7 bases. The trim removed 5 bases at V and 1 base at J, leaving 7 bases unmatched. The CDR3 covers 15 residues. CDR1 is SEHNR, CDR2 FQNEAQ, per germline (reference sequence).

The chain joins TRBV5-5 to TRBJ1-3; no reliable D call. Germline V gives CDR1 SGHKS, CDR2 YYEKEE (reference sequence). V was trimmed by 2 bases and J by 2 bases, leaving 8 bases between them. The CDR3 is 14 amino acids. The CDR3 sequence is CASSFPGTGNTIYF. The CDR3 DNA is TGTGCCAGCAGCTTTCCCGGGACTGGAAACACCATATATTTT.

V usage is TRBV6-5 and J usage is TRBJ1-5, with 7 bases identical to TRBD1. From germline, CDR1 is MNHEY and CDR2 SVGAGI. V lost 6 bases to trimming and J lost 5 bases; unmatched junction nucleotides: 4. The CDR3 spans 13 residues. The CDR3 region has the DNA TGTGCCAGCAGCAATGACAGGGATCAGCCCCAGCATTTT. Its translation: CASSNDRDQPQHF.

The gene calls are TRBV4-2 and TRBJ1-5, with TRBD1 as a possible D gene (6 bases). CDR1 and CDR2 from the germline V gene are LGHNA and YNFKEQ. This CDR3 is 14 amino acids long. The V end was cut by 2 bases, the J end by 6 bases, with 11 bases between. The CDR3 spells CASSQPGDGQPQHF. Written as DNA, the CDR3 is TGTGCCAGCAGCCAACCAGGGGACGGTCAGCCCCAGCATTTT.